This TCR beta chain was documented in a study of blood T cell repertoires in COVID-19. Trimming pared 5 bases from V and 5 bases from J, leaving 9 bases between. Germline lookup yields CDR1 SGHTA and CDR2 FQGTGA. The CDR3 spans 13 residues. Assay: immunoSEQ multiplex PCR; the TCRdb copy retains only in-frame clones and omits some. In the table there are approximately 92,000 clones, 84% of which are singletons. Sample: peripheral blood. The source is a man between 70 and 80 years old with active or convalescent COVID-19. The chain recombines TRBV7-3 with TRBJ2-2; D remains ambiguous. Written as DNA, the CDR3 is TGTGCCAGCAGCCCCGGGTGGACCGGGGAGCTGTTTTTT. Translation: CASSPGWTGELFF.